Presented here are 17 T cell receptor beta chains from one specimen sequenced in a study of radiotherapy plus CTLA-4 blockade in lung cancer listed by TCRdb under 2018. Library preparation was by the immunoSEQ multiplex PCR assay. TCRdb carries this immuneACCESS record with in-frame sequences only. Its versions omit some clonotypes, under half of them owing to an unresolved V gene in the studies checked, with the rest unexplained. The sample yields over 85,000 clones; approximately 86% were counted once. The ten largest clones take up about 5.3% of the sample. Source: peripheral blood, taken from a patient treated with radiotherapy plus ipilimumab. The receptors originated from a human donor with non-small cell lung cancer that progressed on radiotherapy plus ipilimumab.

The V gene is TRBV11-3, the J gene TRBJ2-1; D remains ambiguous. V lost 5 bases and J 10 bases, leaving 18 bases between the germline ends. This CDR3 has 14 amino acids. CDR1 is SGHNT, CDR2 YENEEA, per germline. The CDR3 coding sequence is TGTGCCAGCAGCAAGACACGGCCTGCTGGGGAGCAGTTCTTC. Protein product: CASSKTRPAGEQFF.

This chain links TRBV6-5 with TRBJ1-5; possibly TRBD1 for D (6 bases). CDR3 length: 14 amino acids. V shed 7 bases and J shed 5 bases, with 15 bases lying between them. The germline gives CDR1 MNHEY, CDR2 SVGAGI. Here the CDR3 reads CASNGGQVYQPQHF. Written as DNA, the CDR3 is TGTGCCAGCAATGGGGGGCAGGTCTATCAGCCCCAGCATTTT.

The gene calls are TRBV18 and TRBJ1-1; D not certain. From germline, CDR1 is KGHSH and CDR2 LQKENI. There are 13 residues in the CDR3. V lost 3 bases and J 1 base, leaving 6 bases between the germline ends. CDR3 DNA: TGTGCCAGCTCACCTGGGCGGAACACTGAAGCTTTCTTT. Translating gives CASSPGRNTEAFF.

The CDR3 region has the DNA TGTGCCAGCAGCGTAGGGACTAGCTCCTACAATGAGCAGTTCTTC. Its protein product is CASSVGTSSYNEQFF. The J gene is TRBJ2-1, the V gene TRBV9; 7 positions match TRBD2. Germline V gene sequence: CDR1 SGDLS, CDR2 YYNGEE. The CDR3 runs to 15 residues. The V and J ends lost 0 bases and 0 bases, in that order; junction bases with no gene match: 0.

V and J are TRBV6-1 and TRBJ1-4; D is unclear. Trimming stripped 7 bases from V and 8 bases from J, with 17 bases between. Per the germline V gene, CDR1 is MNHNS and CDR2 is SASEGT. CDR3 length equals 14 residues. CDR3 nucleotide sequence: TGTGCCAGCAAAGGCGGGGTCGGCTGGGAAAAACTGTTTTTT. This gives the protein CASKGGVGWEKLFF.

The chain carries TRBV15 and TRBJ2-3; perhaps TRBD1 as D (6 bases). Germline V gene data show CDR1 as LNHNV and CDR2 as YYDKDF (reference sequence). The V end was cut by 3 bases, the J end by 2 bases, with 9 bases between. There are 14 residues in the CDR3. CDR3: CATSSGQTTDTQYF. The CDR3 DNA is TGTGCCACCAGCAGCGGACAGACCACAGATACGCAGTATTTT.

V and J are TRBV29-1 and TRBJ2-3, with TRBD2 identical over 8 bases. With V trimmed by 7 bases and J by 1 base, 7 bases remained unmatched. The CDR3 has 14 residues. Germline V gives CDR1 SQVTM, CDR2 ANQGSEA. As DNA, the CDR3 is TGCAGCGCCAGGACTAGCCTGGGCACAGATACGCAGTATTTT. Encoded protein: CSARTSLGTDTQYF.

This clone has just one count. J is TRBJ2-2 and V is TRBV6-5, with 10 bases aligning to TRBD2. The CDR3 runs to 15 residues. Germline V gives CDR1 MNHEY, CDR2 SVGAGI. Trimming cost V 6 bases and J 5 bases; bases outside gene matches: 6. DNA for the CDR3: TGTGCCAGCAGACGGACTAGCGGAAATACCGGGGAGCTGTTTTTT. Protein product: CASRRTSGNTGELFF.

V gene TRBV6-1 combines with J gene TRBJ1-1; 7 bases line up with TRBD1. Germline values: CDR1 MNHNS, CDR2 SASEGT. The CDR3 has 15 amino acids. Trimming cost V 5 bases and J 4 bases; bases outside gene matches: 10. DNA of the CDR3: TGTGCCAGCAGTAGACACAGGGGCGCAAGCACTGAAGCTTTCTTT. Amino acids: CASSRHRGASTEAFF.

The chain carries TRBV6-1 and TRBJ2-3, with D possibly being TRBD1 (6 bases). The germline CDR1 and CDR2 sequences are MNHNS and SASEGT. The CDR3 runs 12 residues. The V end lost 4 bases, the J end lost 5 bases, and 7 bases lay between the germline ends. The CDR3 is CASSVQGDTQYF. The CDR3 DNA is TGTGCCAGCAGTGTACAGGGAGATACGCAGTATTTT.

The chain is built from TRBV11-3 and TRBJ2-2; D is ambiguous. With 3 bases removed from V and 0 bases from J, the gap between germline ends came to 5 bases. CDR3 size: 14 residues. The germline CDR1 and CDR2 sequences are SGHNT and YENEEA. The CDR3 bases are TGTGCCAGCAGCTTGGGTCCGAACACCGGGGAGCTGTTTTTT. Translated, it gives CASSLGPNTGELFF.

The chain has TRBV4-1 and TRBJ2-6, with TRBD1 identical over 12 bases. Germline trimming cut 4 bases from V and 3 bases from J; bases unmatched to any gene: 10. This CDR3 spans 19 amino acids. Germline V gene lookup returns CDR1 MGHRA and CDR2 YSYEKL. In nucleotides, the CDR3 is TGCGCCAGCAGCCGCCTTACAGGGGACAGGGGGCGTGGGGCCAACGTCCTGACTTTC. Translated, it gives CASSRLTGDRGRGANVLTF.

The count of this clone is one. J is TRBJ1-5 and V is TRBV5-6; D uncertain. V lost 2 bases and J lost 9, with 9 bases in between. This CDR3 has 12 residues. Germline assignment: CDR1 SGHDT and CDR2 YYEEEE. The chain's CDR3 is CASSFLDRPQHF. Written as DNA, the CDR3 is TGTGCCAGCAGCTTTCTGGATCGGCCCCAGCATTTT.

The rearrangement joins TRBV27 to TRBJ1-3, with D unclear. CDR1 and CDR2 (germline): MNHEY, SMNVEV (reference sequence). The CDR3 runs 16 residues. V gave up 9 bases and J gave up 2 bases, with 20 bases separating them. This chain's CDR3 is CASILPPHRAGNTIYF. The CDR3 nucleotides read TGTGCCAGTATACTCCCCCCCCACAGAGCTGGAAACACCATATATTTT.

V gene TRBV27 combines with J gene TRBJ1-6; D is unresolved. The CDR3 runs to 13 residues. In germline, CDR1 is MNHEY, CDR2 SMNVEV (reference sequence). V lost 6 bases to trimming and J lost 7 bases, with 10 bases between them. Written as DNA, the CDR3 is TGTGCCAGCAGCCCGGGAACAAATTCACCCCTCCACTTT. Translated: CASSPGTNSPLHF.

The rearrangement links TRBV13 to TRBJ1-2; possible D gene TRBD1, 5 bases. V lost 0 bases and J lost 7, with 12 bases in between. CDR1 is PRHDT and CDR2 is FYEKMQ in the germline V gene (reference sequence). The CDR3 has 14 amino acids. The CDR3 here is CASSLGVQGSGYTF. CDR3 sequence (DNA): TGTGCCAGCAGCTTAGGAGTGCAGGGAAGTGGCTACACCTTC.

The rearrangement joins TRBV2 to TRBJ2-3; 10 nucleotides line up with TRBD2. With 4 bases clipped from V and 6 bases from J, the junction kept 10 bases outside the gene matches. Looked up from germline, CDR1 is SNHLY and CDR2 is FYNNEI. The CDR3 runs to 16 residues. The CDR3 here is CASSVELAGVGDTQYF. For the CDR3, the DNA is TGTGCCAGCAGTGTGGAGCTAGCGGGAGTGGGGGATACGCAGTATTTT.